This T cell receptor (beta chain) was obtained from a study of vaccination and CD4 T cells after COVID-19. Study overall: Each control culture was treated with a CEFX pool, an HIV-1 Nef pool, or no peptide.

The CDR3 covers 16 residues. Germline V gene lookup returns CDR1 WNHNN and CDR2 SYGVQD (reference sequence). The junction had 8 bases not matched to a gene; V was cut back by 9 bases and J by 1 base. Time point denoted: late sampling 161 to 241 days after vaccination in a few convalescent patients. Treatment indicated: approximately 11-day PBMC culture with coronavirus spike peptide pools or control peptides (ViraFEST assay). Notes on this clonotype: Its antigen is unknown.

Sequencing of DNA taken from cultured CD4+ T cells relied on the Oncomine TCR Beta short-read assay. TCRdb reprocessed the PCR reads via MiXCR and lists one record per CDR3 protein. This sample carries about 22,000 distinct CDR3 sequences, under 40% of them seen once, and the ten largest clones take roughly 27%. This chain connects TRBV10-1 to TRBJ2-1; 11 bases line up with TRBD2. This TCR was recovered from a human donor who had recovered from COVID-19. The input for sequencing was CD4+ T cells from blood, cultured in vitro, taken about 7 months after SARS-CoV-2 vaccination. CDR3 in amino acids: CARLAGDVASYNEQFF. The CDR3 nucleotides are TGCGCCAGACTAGCGGGAGATGTGGCGTCCTACAATGAGCAGTTCTTC.